Described below is a single TCR beta chain sequence and its context. As originally analysed: Nucleated cell number was recorded as an estimate derived from reference gene primer amplification. Assay used: immunoSEQ multiplex PCR; TCRdb lists only in-frame clones, some missing. That table gives V, J and clone size, and the DNA gave D and trimming. The sample comprises about 38,000 clones, roughly 87% of which are singletons, and around 7% rests with the top ten. The data were obtained in a study of blood T cell repertoires in COVID-19. About the research overall: Collection of acute and convalescent COVID-19 samples took place in the United States, Italy and Spain. From T cells, B-cell-depleted T cells, or PBMCs came the material, which was cDNA or gDNA.

CDR1 is SSHAT, CDR2 FNYEAQ, per germline (reference sequence). The ends were cut back, 5 bases at V and 1 base at J, with 8 bases in the middle. This CDR3 has 13 residues. Sample: peripheral blood. The V call is TRBV7-7, the J call TRBJ2-5, with D perhaps TRBD2 (5 bases). The receptor's source is a human donor in a cohort sampled during active COVID-19. The CDR3 protein is CASSRTSQETQYF. The DNA for the CDR3 is TGTGCCAGCAGCCGGACTTCCCAAGAGACCCAGTACTTC.